A single sample is the source of the 25 T cell receptor beta chains below, sequenced in a study of OX40 agonist ivuxolimab in advanced cancers. Produced via immunoSEQ multiplex PCR; TCRdb's table is partial and in-frame only. Altogether 55,000 to 75,000 clones are present, about 90% being singletons, with the ten largest covering 3.5% to 4%. The material was CD4+ or CD8+ T cells sorted from blood, obtained in a trial of the OX40 agonist ivuxolimab. These receptors were obtained from an adult with an advanced solid tumor such as melanoma, head and neck, liver or kidney cancer.

The V gene is TRBV7-8, the J gene TRBJ2-1, with 7 bases fitting TRBD2. Trimming removed 5 bases from V and 0 bases from J; junction bases left unmatched: 16. Germline V lookup: CDR1 SGHVS, CDR2 FQNEAQ. The CDR3 extends over 19 amino acids. CDR3 nucleotides: TGTGCCAGCAGCCAATCTATAGCGGGCCGAAGGAGCTCCTACAATGAGCAGTTCTTC. It codes for CASSQSIAGRRSSYNEQFF. The entire variable domain, with the rest obtained from reference TRBV7-8 and TRBJ2-1, is as follows: GAGVSQSPRYKVAKRGQDVALRCDPISGHVSLFWYQQALGQGPEFLTYFQNEAQLDKSGLPSDRFFAERPEGSVSTLKIQRTQQEDSAVYLCASSQSIAGRRSSYNEQFFGPGTRLTVL.

This rearrangement joins TRBV7-9 to TRBJ1-2; possible D gene TRBD1, 5 bases. V lost 6 bases and J lost 6, with 17 bases in between. Germline V gives CDR1 SEHNR, CDR2 FQNEAQ (reference sequence). The CDR3 is 14 residues long. CDR3 sequence (DNA): TGTGCCAGCAGAGCAGCGGGACTTGGAGATGGCTACACCTTC. It yields the protein CASRAAGLGDGYTF.

The rearrangement joins TRBV7-9 to TRBJ2-7; D is uncertain. V was shortened by 3 bases and J by 6 bases, with 9 bases between the two germline ends. This CDR3 contains 12 residues. CDR1 and CDR2 (germline): SEHNR, FQNEAQ (reference sequence). CDR3 loop: CASSFSGIEQYF. The CDR3 nucleotides read TGTGCCAGCAGCTTTTCTGGGATCGAGCAGTACTTC. The whole variable domain, remainder taken from reference TRBV7-9 and TRBJ2-7, is DTGVSQNPRHKITKRGQNVTFRCDPISEHNRLYWYRQTLGQGPEFLTYFQNEAQLEKSRLLSDRFSAERPKGSFSTLEIQRTEQGDSAMYLCASSFSGIEQYFGPGTRLTVT.

V gene TRBV19 combines with J gene TRBJ2-7; D might be TRBD1 (6 bases). CDR1 and CDR2 (germline): LNHDA, SQIVND (reference sequence). Trimming removed 11 bases at V and 0 bases at J, with 14 bases between. The CDR3 is 13 residues long. CDR3 nucleotide sequence: TGTGCCTGCCAAGGGGACAACTCCTACGAGCAGTACTTC. Translating it yields CACQGDNSYEQYF.

CDR3 region: CASSSRTATNEKLFF. Written as DNA, the CDR3 is TGTGCCAGCAGTTCAAGGACAGCAACTAATGAAAAACTGTTTTTT. This chain joins TRBV27 and TRBJ1-4; possibly TRBD1 for D (6 bases). The CDR3 runs 15 residues. Between the trimmed V and J ends, which lost 4 bases and 0 bases, there was a span of 9 bases. Germline lookup yields CDR1 MNHEY and CDR2 SMNVEV (reference sequence).

The CDR3 nucleotides read TGTGCCAGCAGCTCCCGGGGGACTAGCGTCGACAATGAGCAGTTCTTC. The encoded protein is CASSSRGTSVDNEQFF. The V call is TRBV7-9, the J call TRBJ2-1, with 10 nucleotides matching TRBD2. Trimming took 4 bases from V and 5 from J; bases not matched to a gene: 8. Germline V gene data show CDR1 as SEHNR and CDR2 as FQNEAQ (reference sequence). There are 16 residues in the CDR3.

The J gene is TRBJ2-7, the V gene TRBV28; D uncertain. Trimming took 6 bases from V and 3 from J, leaving 9 bases between them. CDR1 is MDHEN and CDR2 is SYDVKM in the germline V gene. The CDR3 contains 12 residues. As DNA, the CDR3 is TGTGCCAGCAGCCCACTCGACTACGAGCAGTACTTC. Translating gives CASSPLDYEQYF.

The chain employs TRBV29-1 and TRBJ1-1; D uncertain. The CDR3 runs 12 residues. Per germline, CDR1 SQVTM and CDR2 ANQGSEA. The V gene lost 7 bases and the J gene lost 5 bases, with 14 bases spanning the gap. The chain's CDR3 is CSALGFETEAFF. CDR3 nucleotide sequence: TGCAGCGCGTTGGGGTTTGAGACTGAAGCTTTCTTT.

The chain employs TRBV2 and TRBJ1-1; D gene ambiguous. The CDR3 length is 12 residues. V was clipped by 4 bases and J by 0 bases, with 3 bases between them. Germline assignment: CDR1 SNHLY and CDR2 FYNNEI. The CDR3 spells CASSVVNTEAFF. Written as DNA, the CDR3 is TGTGCCAGCAGTGTGGTGAACACTGAAGCTTTCTTT.

The chain couples TRBV5-8 to TRBJ2-7; 9 positions match TRBD1. CDR1 and CDR2 (germline): SGHTS, YDEGEE. V lost 0 bases, J lost 2 bases, and 9 bases stayed unmatched. The CDR3 loop spans 17 amino acids. In DNA, the CDR3 is TGTGCCAGCAGCTTGGCCATTGGGACAGGGTACACCTACGAGCAGTACTTC. Translation gives CASSLAIGTGYTYEQYF.

The rearrangement joins TRBV6-5 to TRBJ1-2; TRBD1 agrees at 10 bases. Germline V CDR1 and CDR2: MNHEY, SVGAGI. This CDR3 is 14 amino acids long. V was pared by 0 bases and J by 6 bases, with 1 base of the junction left unmatched. DNA for the CDR3: TGTGCCAGCAGTTACTCGGACAGGGGGAATGGCTACACCTTC. Translation: CASSYSDRGNGYTF.

V is TRBV19 and J is TRBJ2-3; 8 nucleotides match TRBD2. Trimming took 3 bases from V and 1 from J; bases not matched to a gene: 3. This CDR3 is built from 15 residues. Germline assignment: CDR1 LNHDA and CDR2 SQIVND (reference sequence). CDR3 sequence: CASSILAGRTDTQYF. The CDR3 coding sequence is TGTGCCAGTAGTATCCTAGCGGGCCGCACAGATACGCAGTATTTT.

The rearrangement uses TRBV5-5 and TRBJ1-2; no clear D. The germline gives CDR1 SGHKS, CDR2 YYEKEE (reference sequence). Trimming took 0 bases from V and 3 from J, leaving 3 bases between them. There are 12 residues in the CDR3. DNA of the CDR3: TGTGCCAGCAGCTTGGGGGACTATGGCTACACCTTC. Translated, it gives CASSLGDYGYTF.

The rearrangement joins TRBV30 to TRBJ2-2, with TRBD1 matching 7 bases. V was clipped by 2 bases and J by 6 bases; unmatched bases: 15. The germline CDR1 and CDR2 sequences are GTSNPN and SVGIG (reference sequence). This CDR3 comprises 17 residues. The CDR3 nucleotides are TGTGCCTGGAGTTTCACCGCCGCGACAGGGATCCCCGGGGAGCTGTTTTTT. Translated, it gives CAWSFTAATGIPGELFF.

This sequence joins TRBV13 and TRBJ2-1, with 10 bases aligning to TRBD2. From germline, CDR1 is PRHDT and CDR2 FYEKMQ (reference sequence). Germline trimming cut 6 bases from V and 4 bases from J; bases unmatched to any gene: 9. The CDR3 consists of 16 residues. CDR3 in amino acids: CASSHTGLADYNEQFF. CDR3 coding DNA: TGTGCCAGCAGTCATACAGGACTAGCGGATTACAATGAGCAGTTCTTC. Filled out from reference TRBV13 and TRBJ2-1, the complete variable domain reads AAGVIQSPRHLIKEKRETATLKCYPIPRHDTVYWYQQGPGQDPQFLISFYEKMQSDKGSIPDRFSAQQFSDYHSELNMSSLELGDSALYFCASSHTGLADYNEQFFGPGTRLTVL.

The rearrangement links TRBV6-5 to TRBJ1-1; D is uncertain. From germline, CDR1 is MNHEY and CDR2 SVGAGI. This CDR3 spans 13 amino acids. V lost 5 bases and J 6 bases, leaving 13 bases between the germline ends. The CDR3 coding sequence is TGTGCCAGCAGTGTACATATGCGCGCTGAAGCTTTCTTT. Its translation: CASSVHMRAEAFF.

This clone was seen a single time. The J gene is TRBJ2-1, the V gene TRBV15, with 11 bases matching TRBD2. V was pared by 4 bases and J by 11 bases, with 10 bases of the junction left unmatched. The CDR3 has 15 amino acids. Germline CDR1 is LNHNV and CDR2 is YYDKDF (reference sequence). CDR3 protein: CATSKDFSGRGKQFF. The CDR3 DNA sequence: TGTGCCACCAGCAAAGATTTTAGCGGGAGGGGAAAGCAGTTCTTC.

The rearrangement links TRBV7-6 to TRBJ2-3; 9 positions agree with TRBD2. Trimming cost V 4 bases and J 6 bases; bases outside gene matches: 8. This CDR3 has 15 residues. CDR1 and CDR2 (germline): SGHVS, FNYEAQ. This CDR3 reads CASSSLGGTSDTQYF. The CDR3 region has the DNA TGTGCCAGCAGCTCCTTAGGGGGGACTAGCGATACGCAGTATTTT. Looking up the rest from reference TRBV7-6 and TRBJ2-3 gives the full variable domain: GAGVSQSPRYKVTKRGQDVALRCDPISGHVSLYWYRQALGQGPEFLTYFNYEAQQDKSGLPNDRFSAERPEGSISTLTIQRTEQRDSAMYRCASSSLGGTSDTQYFGPGTRLTVL.

The V call is TRBV19, the J call TRBJ2-1; maybe TRBD2 (6 bases). V gave up 5 bases and J gave up 4 bases, with 12 bases separating them. Germline CDR1 LNHDA, CDR2 SQIVND (reference sequence). The CDR3 contains 14 residues. For the CDR3, the DNA is TGTGCCAGTAGTCTAGCGCCGTCTTACAATGAGCAGTTCTTC. Residues: CASSLAPSYNEQFF.

The chain links TRBV19 to TRBJ2-1; 8 positions match TRBD2. The germline V gene has CDR1 LNHDA and CDR2 SQIVND (reference sequence). J lost 4 bases, V lost 3 bases, and 5 bases had no gene match. CDR3 size: 15 residues. Written as DNA, the CDR3 is TGTGCCAGTAGTATGTCCGCGGGAGGTTACAATGAGCAGTTCTTC. This codes for CASSMSAGGYNEQFF.

The chain combines TRBV18 with TRBJ1-4; unclear D gene. Germline CDR1 reads KGHSH; CDR2 reads LQKENI. The CDR3 runs to 13 residues. Between the trimmed V and J ends, which lost 10 bases and 4 bases, there was a span of 13 bases. CDR3 loop: CAIPRGVNEKLFF. CDR3 DNA sequence: TGTGCCATCCCGCGCGGCGTTAATGAAAAACTGTTTTTT.

V is TRBV28 and J is TRBJ1-5, with TRBD1 as a possible D gene (6 bases). CDR1 is MDHEN, CDR2 SYDVKM, per germline. V lost 5 bases and J lost 0, with 14 bases in between. The CDR3 extends over 16 amino acids. CDR3 bases: TGTGCCAGCAGTGTGTTACAGGGCTCTAGCAATCAGCCCCAGCATTTT. Its translation: CASSVLQGSSNQPQHF.

This chain joins TRBV6-5 and TRBJ1-5, with a tentative D call TRBD1 (6 bases). This CDR3 is built from 14 residues. The V end was cut by 0 bases, the J end by 8 bases, with 11 bases between. The germline CDR1 and CDR2 sequences are MNHEY and SVGAGI. CDR3 in amino acids: CASSYSAGEEPQHF. The CDR3 coding sequence is TGTGCCAGCAGTTACTCGGCAGGGGAGGAGCCCCAGCATTTT.

The chain has TRBV6-1 and TRBJ2-1; D is uncertain. Deletions cut 3 bases from V and 8 bases from J, with 26 bases between. Germline V gene data show CDR1 as MNHNS and CDR2 as SASEGT. There are 18 residues in the CDR3. CDR3 sequence: CASSEWRPPTSVEDEQFF. The CDR3 bases are TGTGCCAGCAGTGAGTGGCGGCCCCCGACATCTGTAGAGGATGAGCAGTTCTTC.

The rearrangement uses TRBV6-5 and TRBJ1-5, with D maybe TRBD1 (6 bases). V was cut by 3 bases and J by 1 base, with 10 bases left in between. Germline-derived CDR1 and CDR2 are MNHEY and SVGAGI. The CDR3 sequence is 15 residues long. The CDR3 is CASSYNRDSNQPQHF. As DNA, the CDR3 is TGTGCCAGCAGTTATAACAGGGACAGCAATCAGCCCCAGCATTTT.